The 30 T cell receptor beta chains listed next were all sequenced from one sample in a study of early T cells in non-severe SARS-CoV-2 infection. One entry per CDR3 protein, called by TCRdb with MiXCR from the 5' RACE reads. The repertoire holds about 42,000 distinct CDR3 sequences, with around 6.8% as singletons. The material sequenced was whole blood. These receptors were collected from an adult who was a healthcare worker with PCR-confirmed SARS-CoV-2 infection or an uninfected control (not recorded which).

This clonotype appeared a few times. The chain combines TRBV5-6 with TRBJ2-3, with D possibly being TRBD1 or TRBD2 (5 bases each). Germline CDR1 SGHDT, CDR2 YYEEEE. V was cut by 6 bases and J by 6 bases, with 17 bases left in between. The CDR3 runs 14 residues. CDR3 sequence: CASTSLGTGDTQYF. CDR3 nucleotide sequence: TGTGCCAGCACATCCTTAGGGACCGGTGATACGCAGTATTTT. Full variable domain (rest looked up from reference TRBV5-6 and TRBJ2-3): DAGVTQSPTHLIKTRGQQVTLRCSPKSGHDTVSWYQQALGQGPQFIFQYYEEEERQRGNFPDRFSGHQFPNYSSELNVNALLLGDSALYLCASTSLGTGDTQYFGPGTRLTVL.

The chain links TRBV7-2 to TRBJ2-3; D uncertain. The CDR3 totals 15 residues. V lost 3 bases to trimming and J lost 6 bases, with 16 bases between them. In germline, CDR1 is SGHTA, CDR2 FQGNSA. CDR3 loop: CASSFGTTLGDTQYF. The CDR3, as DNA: TGTGCCAGCAGCTTCGGAACCACCCTGGGGGATACGCAGTATTTT.

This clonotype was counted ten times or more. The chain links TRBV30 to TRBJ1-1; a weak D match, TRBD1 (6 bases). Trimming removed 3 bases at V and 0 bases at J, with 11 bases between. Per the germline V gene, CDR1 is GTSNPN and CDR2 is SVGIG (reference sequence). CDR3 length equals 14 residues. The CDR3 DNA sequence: TGTGCCTGGAGCCGGACAGATCTGAACACTGAAGCTTTCTTT. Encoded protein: CAWSRTDLNTEAFF.

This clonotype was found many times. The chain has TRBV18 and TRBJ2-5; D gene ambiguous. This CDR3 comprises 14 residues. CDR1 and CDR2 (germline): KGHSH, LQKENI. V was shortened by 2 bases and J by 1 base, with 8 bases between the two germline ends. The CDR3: CASSPGTAQETQYF. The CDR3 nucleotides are TGTGCCAGCTCACCAGGAACAGCCCAAGAGACCCAGTACTTC.

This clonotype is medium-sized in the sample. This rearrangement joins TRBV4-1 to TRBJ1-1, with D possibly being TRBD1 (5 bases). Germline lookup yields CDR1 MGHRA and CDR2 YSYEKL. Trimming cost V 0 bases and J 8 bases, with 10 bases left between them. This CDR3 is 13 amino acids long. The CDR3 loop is CASSQDRGKEAFF. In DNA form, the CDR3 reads TGCGCCAGCAGCCAAGATAGGGGCAAAGAAGCTTTCTTT.

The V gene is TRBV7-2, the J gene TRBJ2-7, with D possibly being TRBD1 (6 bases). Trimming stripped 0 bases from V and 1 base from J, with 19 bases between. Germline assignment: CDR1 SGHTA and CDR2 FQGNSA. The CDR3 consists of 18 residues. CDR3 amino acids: CASSLANLWTVTSYEQYF. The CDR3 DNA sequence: TGTGCCAGCAGCTTAGCGAACCTTTGGACAGTGACATCCTACGAGCAGTACTTC.

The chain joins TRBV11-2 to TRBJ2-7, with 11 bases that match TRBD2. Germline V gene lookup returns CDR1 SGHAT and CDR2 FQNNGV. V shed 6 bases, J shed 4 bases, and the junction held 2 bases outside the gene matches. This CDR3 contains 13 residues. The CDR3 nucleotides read TGTGCCAGCAGAACTAGCGGGGGATACGAGCAGTACTTC. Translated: CASRTSGGYEQYF.

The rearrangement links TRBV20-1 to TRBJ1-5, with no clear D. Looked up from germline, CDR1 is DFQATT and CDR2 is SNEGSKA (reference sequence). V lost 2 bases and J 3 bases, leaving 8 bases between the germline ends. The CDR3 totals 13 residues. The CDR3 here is CSARQRTNQPQHF. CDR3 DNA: TGCAGTGCTAGACAGAGAACCAATCAGCCCCAGCATTTT.

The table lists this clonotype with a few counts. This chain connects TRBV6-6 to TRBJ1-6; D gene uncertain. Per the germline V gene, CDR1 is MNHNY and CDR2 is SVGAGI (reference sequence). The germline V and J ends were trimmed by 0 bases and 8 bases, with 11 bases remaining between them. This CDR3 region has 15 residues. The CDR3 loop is CASSYSAGADSPLHF. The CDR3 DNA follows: TGTGCCAGCAGTTACTCAGCCGGTGCGGATTCACCCCTCCACTTT.

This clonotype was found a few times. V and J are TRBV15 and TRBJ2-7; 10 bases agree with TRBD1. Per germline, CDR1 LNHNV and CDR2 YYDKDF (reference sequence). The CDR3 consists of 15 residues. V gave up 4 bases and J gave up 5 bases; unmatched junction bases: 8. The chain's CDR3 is CATSTRDRGVDEQYF. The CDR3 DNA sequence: TGTGCCACCAGCACCCGGGACAGGGGAGTGGACGAGCAGTACTTC.

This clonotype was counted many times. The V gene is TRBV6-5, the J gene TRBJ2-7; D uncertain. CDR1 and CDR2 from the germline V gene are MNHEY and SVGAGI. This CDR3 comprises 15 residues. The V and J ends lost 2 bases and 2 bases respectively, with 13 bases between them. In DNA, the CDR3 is TGTGCCAGCAGTTACGGTCACTCTGTCCCCTACGAGCAGTACTTC. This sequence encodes CASSYGHSVPYEQYF.

DNA for the CDR3: TGTGCCAGCAGCTCACTGATGAACACTGAAGCTTTCTTT. Translated, it gives CASSSLMNTEAFF. The rearrangement uses TRBV7-9 and TRBJ1-1; D unresolved. The V end lost 4 bases, the J end lost 0 bases, and 6 bases lay between the germline ends. The germline V gene has CDR1 SEHNR and CDR2 FQNEAQ (reference sequence). This CDR3 has 13 residues. Drawing the rest from reference TRBV7-9 and TRBJ1-1, the complete variable domain is DTGVSQNPRHKITKRGQNVTFRCDPISEHNRLYWYRQTLGQGPEFLTYFQNEAQLEKSRLLSDRFSAERPKGSFSTLEIQRTEQGDSAMYLCASSSLMNTEAFFGQGTRLTVV.

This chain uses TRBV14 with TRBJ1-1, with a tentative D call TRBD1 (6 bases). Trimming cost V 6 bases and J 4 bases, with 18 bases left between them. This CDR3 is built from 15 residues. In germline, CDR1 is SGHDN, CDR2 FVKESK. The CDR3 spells CASSVNRGAGTEAFF. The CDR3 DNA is TGTGCCAGCAGTGTCAACCGGGGGGCAGGCACTGAAGCTTTCTTT.

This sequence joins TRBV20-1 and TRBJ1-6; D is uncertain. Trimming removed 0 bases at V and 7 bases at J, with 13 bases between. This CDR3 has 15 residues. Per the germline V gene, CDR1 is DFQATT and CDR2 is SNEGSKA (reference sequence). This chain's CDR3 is CSARDPGPGNSPLHF. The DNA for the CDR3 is TGCAGTGCTAGAGATCCGGGCCCGGGGAATTCACCCCTCCACTTT.

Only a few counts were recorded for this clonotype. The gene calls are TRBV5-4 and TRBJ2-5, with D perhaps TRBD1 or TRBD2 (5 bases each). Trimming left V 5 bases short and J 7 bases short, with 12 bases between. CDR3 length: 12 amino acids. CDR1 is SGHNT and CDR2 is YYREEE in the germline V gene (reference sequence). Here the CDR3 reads CASRGTAGTQYF. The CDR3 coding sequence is TGTGCCAGCAGAGGGACCGCCGGGACCCAGTACTTC.

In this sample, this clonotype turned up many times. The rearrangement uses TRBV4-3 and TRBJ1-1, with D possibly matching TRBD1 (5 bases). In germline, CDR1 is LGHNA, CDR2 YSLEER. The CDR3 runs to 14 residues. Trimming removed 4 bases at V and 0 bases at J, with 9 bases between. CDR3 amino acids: CASSRVGLNTEAFF. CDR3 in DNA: TGCGCCAGCAGCCGTGTGGGGCTGAACACTGAAGCTTTCTTT.

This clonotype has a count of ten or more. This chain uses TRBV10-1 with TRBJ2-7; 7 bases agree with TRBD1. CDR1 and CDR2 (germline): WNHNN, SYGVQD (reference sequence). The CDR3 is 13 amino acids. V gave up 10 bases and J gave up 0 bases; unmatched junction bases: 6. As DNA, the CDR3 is TGCGCCACCTCGGGACAGAGCTCCTACGAGCAGTACTTC. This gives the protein CATSGQSSYEQYF.

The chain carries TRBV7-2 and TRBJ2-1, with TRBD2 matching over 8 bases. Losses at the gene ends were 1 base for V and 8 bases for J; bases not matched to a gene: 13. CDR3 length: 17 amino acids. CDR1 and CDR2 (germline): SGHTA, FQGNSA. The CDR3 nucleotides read TGTGCCAGCAGCTTAGAGTACGCGGGGGGACCCGGAGATGAGCAGTTCTTC. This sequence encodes CASSLEYAGGPGDEQFF. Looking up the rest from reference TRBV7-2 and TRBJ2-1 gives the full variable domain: GAGVSQSPSNKVTEKGKDVELRCDPISGHTALYWYRQSLGQGLEFLIYFQGNSAPDKSGLPSDRFSAERTGGSVSTLTIQRTQQEDSAVYLCASSLEYAGGPGDEQFFGPGTRLTVL.

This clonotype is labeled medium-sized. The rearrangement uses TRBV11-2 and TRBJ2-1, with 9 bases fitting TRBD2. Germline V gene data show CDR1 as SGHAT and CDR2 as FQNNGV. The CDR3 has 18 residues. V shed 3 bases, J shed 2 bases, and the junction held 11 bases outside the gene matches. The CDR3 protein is CASSFGGGALNPYNEQFF. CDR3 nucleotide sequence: TGTGCCAGCAGCTTCGGCGGGGGGGCCTTAAACCCCTACAATGAGCAGTTCTTC.

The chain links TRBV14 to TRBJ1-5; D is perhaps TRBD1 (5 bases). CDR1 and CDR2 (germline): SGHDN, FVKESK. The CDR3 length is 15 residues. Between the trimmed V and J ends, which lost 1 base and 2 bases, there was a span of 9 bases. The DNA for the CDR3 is TGTGCCAGCAGCCAAGGCGGGGCGGGCAATCAGCCCCAGCATTTT. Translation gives CASSQGGAGNQPQHF. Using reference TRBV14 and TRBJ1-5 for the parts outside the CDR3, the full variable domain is EAGVTQFPSHSVIEKGQTVTLRCDPISGHDNLYWYRRVMGKEIKFLLHFVKESKQDESGMPNNRFLAERTGGTYSTLKVQPAELEDSGVYFCASSQGGAGNQPQHFGDGTRLSIL.

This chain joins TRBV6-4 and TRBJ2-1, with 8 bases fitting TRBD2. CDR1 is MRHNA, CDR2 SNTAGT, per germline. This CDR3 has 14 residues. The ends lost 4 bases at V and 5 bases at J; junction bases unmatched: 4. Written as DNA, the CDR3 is TGTGCCAGCAGTGCCGGGGGGGCCCACAATGAGCAGTTCTTC. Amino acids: CASSAGGAHNEQFF.

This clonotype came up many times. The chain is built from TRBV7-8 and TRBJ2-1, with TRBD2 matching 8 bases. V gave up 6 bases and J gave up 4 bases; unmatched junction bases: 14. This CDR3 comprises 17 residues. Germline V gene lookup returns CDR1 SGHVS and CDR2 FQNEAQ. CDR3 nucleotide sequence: TGTGCCAGCAGTACCGGGACCCGGGGGGGCCGGTACAATGAGCAGTTCTTC. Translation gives CASSTGTRGGRYNEQFF.

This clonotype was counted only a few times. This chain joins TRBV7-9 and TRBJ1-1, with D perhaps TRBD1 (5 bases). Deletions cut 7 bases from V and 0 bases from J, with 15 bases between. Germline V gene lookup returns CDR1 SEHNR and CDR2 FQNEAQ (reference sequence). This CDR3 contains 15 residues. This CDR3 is CASIRGGVMNTEAFF. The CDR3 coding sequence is TGTGCCAGCATCCGAGGAGGGGTTATGAACACTGAAGCTTTCTTT.

CDR3 DNA: TGTGCCAGCAGTGTCCAGGGGGCCCGGGAAAAACTGTTTTTT. Its protein is CASSVQGAREKLFF. The genes are TRBV6-2 or TRBV6-3 and TRBJ1-4; 8 bases agree with TRBD1. This CDR3 is 14 amino acids long. V trimming: 5 bases; J trimming: 8 bases; junction bases outside the gene matches: 7. The germline CDR1 and CDR2 sequences are MNHEY and SVGEGT.

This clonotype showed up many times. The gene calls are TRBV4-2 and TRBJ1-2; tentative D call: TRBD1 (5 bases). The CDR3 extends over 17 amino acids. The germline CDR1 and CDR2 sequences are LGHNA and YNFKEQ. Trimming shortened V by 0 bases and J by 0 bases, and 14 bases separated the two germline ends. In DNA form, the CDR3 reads TGTGCCAGCAGCCAAGATCTATTGGGGGGATCTAACTATGGCTACACCTTC. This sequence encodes CASSQDLLGGSNYGYTF.

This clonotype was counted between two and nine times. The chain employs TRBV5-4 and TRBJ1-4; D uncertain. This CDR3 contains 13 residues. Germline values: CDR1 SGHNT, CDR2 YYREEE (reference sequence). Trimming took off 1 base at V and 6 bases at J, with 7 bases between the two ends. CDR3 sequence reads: CASSLRVDEKLFF. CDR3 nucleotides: TGTGCCAGCAGCTTGCGGGTTGATGAAAAACTGTTTTTT. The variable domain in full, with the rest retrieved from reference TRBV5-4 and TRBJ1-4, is ETGVTQSPTHLIKTRGQQVTLRCSSQSGHNTVSWYQQALGQGPQFIFQYYREEENGRGNFPPRFSGLQFPNYSSELNVNALELDDSALYLCASSLRVDEKLFFGSGTQLSVL.

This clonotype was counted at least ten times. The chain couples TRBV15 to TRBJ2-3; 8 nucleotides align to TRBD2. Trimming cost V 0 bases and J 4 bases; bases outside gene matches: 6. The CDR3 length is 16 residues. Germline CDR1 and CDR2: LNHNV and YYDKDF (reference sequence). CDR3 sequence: CATSRDRRGVSDTQYF. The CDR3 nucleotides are TGTGCCACCAGCAGAGATAGGCGGGGGGTGTCAGATACGCAGTATTTT.

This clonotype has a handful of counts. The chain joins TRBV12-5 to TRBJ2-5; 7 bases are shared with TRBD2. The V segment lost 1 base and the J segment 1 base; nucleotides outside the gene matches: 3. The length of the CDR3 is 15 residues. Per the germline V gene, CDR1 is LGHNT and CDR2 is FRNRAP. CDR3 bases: TGTGCTAGTGGTTTGGCCTGGGGGGGCCAAGAGACCCAGTACTTC. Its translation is CASGLAWGGQETQYF.

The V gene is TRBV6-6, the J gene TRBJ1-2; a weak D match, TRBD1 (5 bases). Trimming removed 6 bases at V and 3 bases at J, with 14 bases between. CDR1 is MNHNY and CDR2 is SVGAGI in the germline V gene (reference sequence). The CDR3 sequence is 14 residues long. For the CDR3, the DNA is TGTGCCAGCAGATCGGATGGGGGGTACTATGGCTACACCTTC. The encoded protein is CASRSDGGYYGYTF.

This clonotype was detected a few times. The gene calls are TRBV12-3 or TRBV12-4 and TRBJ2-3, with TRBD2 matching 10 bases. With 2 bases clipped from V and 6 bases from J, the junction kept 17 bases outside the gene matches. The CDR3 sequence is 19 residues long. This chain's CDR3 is CASSLLGFSGGQPPDTQYF. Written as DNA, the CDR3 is TGTGCCAGCAGTTTATTGGGGTTTAGCGGGGGGCAACCGCCGGATACGCAGTATTTT.